This T cell receptor (beta chain) appears in the sequencing data of a study of vaccination and CD4 T cells after COVID-19. Points from the study as a whole: Clonotypes reactive to SARS-CoV-2 had a median that went up from 21 to 38, but not significantly.

Per the germline V gene, CDR1 is SGHNT and CDR2 is YYREEE (reference sequence). Trimming took off 4 bases at V and 4 bases at J, with 26 bases between the two ends. The CDR3 spans 18 residues. For this clonotype: Its antigen remains unknown.

Treatment indicated: roughly ten-day PBMC culture with coronavirus spike peptide pools or control peptides (ViraFEST assay). The Oncomine TCR Beta short-read assay was applied to DNA of cultured CD4+ T cells. TCRdb independently ran MiXCR on the PCR reads; one entry per CDR3 protein. This table has roughly 16,000 distinct CDR3 sequences, 60% to 70% appearing once. The receptor was isolated from a human donor who had recovered from COVID-19. The chain employs TRBV5-4 and TRBJ2-5, with D possibly matching TRBD2 (5 bases). The source material was CD4+ T cells from blood, cultured in vitro. CDR3 amino acids: CASSPGVSNTKSPETQYF. Here the CDR3 DNA reads TGTGCCAGCAGCCCCGGGGTTTCCAATACGAAATCCCCAGAGACCCAGTACTTC.